This passage covers 17 T cell receptor beta chains from one sample sequenced in a study of shared clonotypes between healthy human individuals. Naive CD8 cells comprised CD45RO-negative, CCR7-positively selected cells, excluding terminally differentiated effector memory CD45RA+ cells. The protocol was immunoSEQ multiplex PCR, while the TCRdb copy is restricted to in-frame clones and leaves out a portion. The data hold some 2.1 million clones, with roughly 95% observed a single time. Source material: naive CD8+ T cells from PBMCs. These receptors all stem from a man younger than 35 in good health. Some clones in this sample may be carry-over from other donors' samples.

For this clone: Other nucleotide sequences from this sample produce the same CDR3. J is TRBJ2-1 and V is TRBV19; TRBD2 aligns across 11 bases. The CDR3 contains 15 residues. Germline CDR1 and CDR2: LNHDA and SQIVND (reference sequence). The J segment lost 4 bases and the V segment lost 5 bases, leaving 4 bases of the junction unmatched. CDR3 sequence: CASSSGTSGYNEQFF. DNA of the CDR3: TGTGCCAGTAGTTCCGGGACTAGCGGATACAATGAGCAGTTCTTC.

The V and J genes are TRBV7-9 and TRBJ1-5; D possibly corresponds to TRBD1 (5 bases). Trimming took 5 bases from V and 0 from J, leaving 11 bases between them. The V gene's germline CDR1 is SEHNR and CDR2 FQNEAQ (reference sequence). This CDR3 region has 15 residues. The CDR3 is CASSATADSNQPQHF. CDR3 DNA: TGTGCCAGCAGCGCGACAGCAGATAGCAATCAGCCCCAGCATTTT. Full variable domain (rest looked up from reference TRBV7-9 and TRBJ1-5): DTGVSQNPRHKITKRGQNVTFRCDPISEHNRLYWYRQTLGQGPEFLTYFQNEAQLEKSRLLSDRFSAERPKGSFSTLEIQRTEQGDSAMYLCASSATADSNQPQHFGDGTRLSIL.

The chain couples TRBV5-8 to TRBJ2-1; TRBD2 matches 7 bases. CDR1 SGHTS and CDR2 YDEGEE come from the germline V gene. CDR3 length equals 16 residues. The V and J ends lost 0 bases and 7 bases, in that order; junction bases with no gene match: 10. The CDR3 region is CASSLGWASGGNEQFF. The CDR3 DNA is TGTGCCAGCAGCTTGGGGTGGGCTAGCGGAGGGAATGAGCAGTTCTTC.

V gene TRBV9 combines with J gene TRBJ2-5; maybe TRBD2 (7 bases). The CDR3 is made up of 14 amino acids. V lost 0 bases and J 3 bases, leaving 9 bases between the germline ends. CDR1 is SGDLS and CDR2 is YYNGEE in the germline V gene. The CDR3 sequence: CASSVEGGEETQYF. The CDR3 DNA reads as TGTGCCAGCAGCGTAGAAGGGGGGGAAGAGACCCAGTACTTC.

The gene calls are TRBV9 and TRBJ1-5; no definite D call. This CDR3 has 14 amino acids. The V and J ends lost 3 bases and 7 bases respectively, with 14 bases between them. Looked up from germline, CDR1 is SGDLS and CDR2 is YYNGEE. The CDR3 DNA follows: TGTGCCAGCAGCGAGAGTCTTACGGGGCAGCCCCAGCATTTT. Protein sequence: CASSESLTGQPQHF.

CDR3 protein: CASSLIRGPNEKLFF. In DNA form, the CDR3 reads TGTGCCAGCAGCTTAATAAGGGGACCTAATGAAAAACTGTTTTTT. The chain links TRBV7-8 to TRBJ1-4, with D possibly matching TRBD1 (5 bases). CDR1 is SGHVS and CDR2 is FQNEAQ in the germline V gene. The CDR3 covers 15 residues. Trimming pared 2 bases from V and 3 bases from J, leaving 10 bases between.

The CDR3: CATADTRNQPQHF. CDR3 sequence (DNA): TGTGCCACCGCCGACACCCGCAATCAGCCCCAGCATTTT. The gene calls are TRBV19 and TRBJ1-5; D remains ambiguous. V was cut by 10 bases and J by 2 bases, with 12 bases left in between. CDR1 and CDR2 (germline): LNHDA, SQIVND (reference sequence). This CDR3 is 13 amino acids long.

This chain links TRBV9 with TRBJ2-2, with TRBD1 matching 7 bases. The germline V gene has CDR1 SGDLS and CDR2 YYNGEE. J was trimmed by 1 base and V by 2 bases; bases with no gene match: 5. This CDR3 has 16 residues. In nucleotides, the CDR3 is TGTGCCAGCAGCGTGCCAGGGGGAATGAACACCGGGGAGCTGTTTTTT. This codes for CASSVPGGMNTGELFF.

CDR3 loop: CASSIPIGQGLYEQYF. The CDR3 DNA follows: TGTGCCAGTAGTATCCCCATTGGACAGGGGCTCTACGAGCAGTACTTC. J is TRBJ2-7 and V is TRBV19; 9 bases map to TRBD1. J gave up 3 bases and V 3 bases, and 9 bases lay outside the gene matches. The CDR3 has 16 residues. Germline CDR1 is LNHDA and CDR2 is SQIVND (reference sequence).

The chain combines TRBV27 with TRBJ2-7, with a weak D call TRBD2 (5 bases). This CDR3 is built from 15 residues. V was trimmed by 6 bases and J by 3 bases, leaving 18 bases between them. Germline CDR1 is MNHEY and CDR2 is SMNVEV (reference sequence). CDR3 sequence reads: CASRTDGGAFYEQYF. CDR3 nucleotide sequence: TGTGCCAGCAGAACCGACGGAGGAGCGTTCTACGAGCAGTACTTC.

The rearrangement uses TRBV29-1 and TRBJ2-1, with unresolved D. Germline V gives CDR1 SQVTM, CDR2 ANQGSEA. This CDR3 contains 15 residues. Trimming removed 4 bases at V and 1 base at J, with 14 bases between. The CDR3 nucleotides are TGCAGCGTTGGGTCGGGTAGGCTTTCCTACAATGAGCAGTTCTTC. This codes for CSVGSGRLSYNEQFF.

The chain combines TRBV27 with TRBJ1-5; 10 bases are a match to TRBD1. Per the germline V gene, CDR1 is MNHEY and CDR2 is SMNVEV (reference sequence). The CDR3 extends over 17 amino acids. J was trimmed by 6 bases and V by 5 bases; bases with no gene match: 13. The CDR3 loop is CASSPYAGTGVRQPQHF. Here the CDR3 DNA reads TGTGCCAGCAGTCCCTACGCCGGGACAGGGGTACGTCAGCCCCAGCATTTT.

This chain connects TRBV5-6 to TRBJ2-5; no definite D call. V lost 3 bases and J 5 bases, leaving 14 bases between the germline ends. Germline assignment: CDR1 SGHDT and CDR2 YYEEEE. CDR3 length equals 14 residues. The CDR3 loop is CASSSLKGVETQYF. Here the CDR3 DNA reads TGTGCCAGCAGCTCCTTAAAAGGCGTGGAGACCCAGTACTTC.

This clone was counted a few times. V usage is TRBV6-1 and J usage is TRBJ1-5; no clear D gene. V gave up 5 bases and J gave up 3 bases, with 14 bases separating them. The CDR3 is made up of 15 amino acids. Germline V gene data show CDR1 as MNHNS and CDR2 as SASEGT. The CDR3 bases are TGTGCCAGCAGTATGGCCCGTGGGCCCAATCAGCCCCAGCATTTT. It translates to CASSMARGPNQPQHF.

The chain employs TRBV5-6 and TRBJ2-5, with 11 bases lining up with TRBD2. CDR1 SGHDT and CDR2 YYEEEE come from the germline V gene. The CDR3 covers 18 residues. V shed 4 bases, J shed 4 bases, and the junction held 15 bases outside the gene matches. The CDR3 DNA is TGTGCCAGCAGCCAGTTCGGGACTAGCGGAGGAAGGGGAGAGACCCAGTACTTC. Translation: CASSQFGTSGGRGETQYF.

V and J are TRBV28 and TRBJ2-7; tentatively, D is TRBD1 (6 bases). Germline V gives CDR1 MDHEN, CDR2 SYDVKM. This CDR3 region has 14 residues. Trimming took 7 bases from V and 0 from J, leaving 13 bases between them. The CDR3 sequence: CASKRTVSSYEQYF. For the CDR3, the DNA is TGTGCCAGCAAAAGGACAGTAAGCTCCTACGAGCAGTACTTC.

The V and J genes are TRBV19 and TRBJ2-7; 9 bases match TRBD2. Trimming took 0 bases from V and 3 from J; bases not matched to a gene: 12. Germline values: CDR1 LNHDA, CDR2 SQIVND (reference sequence). There are 18 residues in the CDR3. The CDR3 spells CASSIDRLAGQSGYEQYF. The CDR3 DNA sequence: TGTGCCAGTAGTATAGATCGCCTAGCGGGACAATCGGGCTACGAGCAGTACTTC.